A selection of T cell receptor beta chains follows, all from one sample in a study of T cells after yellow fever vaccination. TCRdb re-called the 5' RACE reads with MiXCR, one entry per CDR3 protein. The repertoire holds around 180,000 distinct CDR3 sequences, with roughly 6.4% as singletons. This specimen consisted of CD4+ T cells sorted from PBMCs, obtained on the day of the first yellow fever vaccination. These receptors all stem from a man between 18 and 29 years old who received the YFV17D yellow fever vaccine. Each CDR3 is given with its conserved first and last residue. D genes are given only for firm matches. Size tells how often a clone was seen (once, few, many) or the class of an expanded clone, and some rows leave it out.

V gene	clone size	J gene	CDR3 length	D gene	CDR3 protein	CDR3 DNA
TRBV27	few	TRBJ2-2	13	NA	CASRREITGELFF	TGTGCCAGCAGGAGAGAAATCACCGGGGAGCTGTTTTTT
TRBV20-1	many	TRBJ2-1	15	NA	CSARLGPNLGGEQFF	TGCAGTGCTAGGTTAGGGCCTAATCTCGGGGGTGAGCAGTTCTTC
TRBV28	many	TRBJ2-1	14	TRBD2	CASNLAGPYNEQFF	TGTGCCAGCAACCTAGCGGGCCCCTACAATGAGCAGTTCTTC
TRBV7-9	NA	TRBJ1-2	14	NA	CASSPQPGEYGYTF	TGTGCCAGCAGCCCCCAACCCGGAGAATATGGCTACACCTTC
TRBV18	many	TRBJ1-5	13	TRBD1	CASQGQANQPQHF	TGTGCCAGCCAAGGACAGGCAAATCAGCCCCAGCATTTT
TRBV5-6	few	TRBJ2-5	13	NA	CASSGKRRETQYF	TGTGCCAGCAGCGGTAAAAGGAGGGAGACCCAGTACTTC
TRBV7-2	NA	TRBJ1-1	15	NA	CASSLVGGTDTEAFF	TGTGCCAGCAGCTTAGTAGGGGGGACGGACACTGAAGCTTTCTTT
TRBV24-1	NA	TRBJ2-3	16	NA	CATSDLAGKATDTQYF	TGTGCCACCAGTGATTTGGCGGGAAAGGCAACAGATACGCAGTATTTT
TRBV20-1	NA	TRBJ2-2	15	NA	CSAREPGSNTGELFF	TGCAGTGCTAGAGAACCAGGGTCGAACACCGGGGAGCTGTTTTTT
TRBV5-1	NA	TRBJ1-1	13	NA	CASSWGGDGEAFF	TGCGCCAGCAGCTGGGGGGGGGACGGTGAAGCTTTCTTT
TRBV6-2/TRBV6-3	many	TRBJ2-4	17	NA	CASSYGRPTVAKNIQYF	TGTGCCAGCAGTTACGGGCGCCCAACAGTAGCCAAAAACATTCAGTACTTC
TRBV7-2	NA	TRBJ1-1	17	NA	CASSLGRYSGMNTEAFF	TGTGCCAGCAGCTTAGGGAGGTACTCAGGTATGAACACTGAAGCTTTCTTT
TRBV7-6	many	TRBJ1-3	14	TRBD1	CASSSTGDGNTIYF	TGTGCCAGCAGCTCGACAGGGGACGGAAACACCATATATTTT
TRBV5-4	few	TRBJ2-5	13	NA	CASSYDRIETQYF	TGTGCCAGCAGTTACGACAGGATAGAGACCCAGTACTTC
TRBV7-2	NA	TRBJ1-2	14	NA	CASSPGGANYGYTF	TGTGCCAGCAGCCCGGGGGGGGCTAACTATGGCTACACCTTC
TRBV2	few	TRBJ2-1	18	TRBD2	CASSASGGAYTWGNEQFF	TGTGCCAGCAGTGCTAGCGGGGGCGCATACACCTGGGGTAATGAGCAGTTCTTC
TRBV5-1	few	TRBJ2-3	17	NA	CASSLAPGPSSTDTQYF	TGCGCCAGCAGCTTGGCCCCGGGGCCCTCTAGCACAGATACGCAGTATTTT
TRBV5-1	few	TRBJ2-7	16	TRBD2	CASSLTTSGPSYEQYF	TGCGCCAGCAGCTTGACGACTAGCGGGCCCTCCTACGAGCAGTACTTC
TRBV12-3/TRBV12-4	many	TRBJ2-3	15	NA	CASSSSAGEADTQYF	NA
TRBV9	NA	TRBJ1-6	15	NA	CASSVEGGYNSPLHF	TGTGCCAGCAGCGTAGAAGGGGGCTATAATTCACCCCTCCACTTT
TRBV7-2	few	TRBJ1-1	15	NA	CASSVGIDRNTEAFF	TGTGCCAGCAGCGTTGGAATTGACAGAAACACTGAAGCTTTCTTT
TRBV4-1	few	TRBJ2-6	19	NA	CASSQDPHSAWSGANVLTF	TGCGCCAGCAGCCAAGACCCTCACAGCGCCTGGTCTGGGGCCAACGTCCTGACTTTC
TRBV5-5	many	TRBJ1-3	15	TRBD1	CASSQYHRGGNTIYF	TGTGCCAGCAGCCAATACCACAGGGGAGGAAACACCATATATTTT
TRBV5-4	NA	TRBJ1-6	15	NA	CASSVQTGSNSPLHF	TGTGCCAGCAGCGTTCAGACGGGTAGTAATTCACCCCTCCACTTT
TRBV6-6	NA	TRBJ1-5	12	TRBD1	CASSQGEQPQHF	TGTGCCAGCAGCCAGGGGGAACAGCCCCAGCATTTT
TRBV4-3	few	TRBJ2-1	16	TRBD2	CASSQDRRGDYNEQFF	TGCGCCAGCAGCCAAGATAGGCGGGGGGACTACAATGAGCAGTTCTTC
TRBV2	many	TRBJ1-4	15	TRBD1	CASSEAGGGYEKLFF	TGTGCCAGCAGTGAAGCAGGAGGGGGCTATGAAAAACTGTTTTTT
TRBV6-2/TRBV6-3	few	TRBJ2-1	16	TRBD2	CASSYLGLALYNEQFF	TGTGCCAGCAGTTACTTGGGACTAGCGCTTTACAATGAGCAGTTCTTC
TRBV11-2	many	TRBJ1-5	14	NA	CASSLIGYNQPQHF	TGTGCCAGCAGCTTAATCGGGTACAATCAGCCCCAGCATTTT
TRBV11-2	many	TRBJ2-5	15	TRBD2	CASSSIAGGGETQYF	TGTGCCAGCAGCTCAATAGCGGGGGGAGGGGAGACCCAGTACTTC
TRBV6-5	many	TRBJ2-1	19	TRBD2	CASSYWGLAGTSSSLEQFF	TGTGCCAGCAGTTACTGGGGACTAGCGGGGACCTCGTCCAGTTTGGAGCAGTTCTTC
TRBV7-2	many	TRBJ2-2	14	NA	CASSLASGAGELFF	TGTGCCAGCAGCTTAGCGTCCGGGGCCGGGGAGCTGTTTTTT
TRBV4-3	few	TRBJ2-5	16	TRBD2	CASSQDYASGEETQYF	TGCGCCAGCAGCCAAGATTACGCCAGCGGGGAAGAGACCCAGTACTTC
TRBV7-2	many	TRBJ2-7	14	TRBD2	CASSFQPAGGPQYF	TGTGCCAGCAGCTTTCAGCCAGCGGGGGGGCCCCAGTACTTC
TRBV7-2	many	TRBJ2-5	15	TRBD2	CASSSRSGGEETQYF	TGTGCCAGCAGCTCTCGTAGCGGGGGTGAAGAGACCCAGTACTTC
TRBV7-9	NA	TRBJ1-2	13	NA	CASSFSGDYGYTF	TGTGCCAGCAGCTTCTCTGGGGACTATGGCTACACCTTC
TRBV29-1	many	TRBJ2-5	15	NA	CSVGVGGPYQETQYF	TGCAGCGTTGGGGTAGGGGGGCCGTACCAAGAGACCCAGTACTTC
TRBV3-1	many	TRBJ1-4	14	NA	CASSQGARGEKLFF	TGTGCCAGCAGCCAAGGGGCTCGAGGGGAAAAACTGTTTTTT
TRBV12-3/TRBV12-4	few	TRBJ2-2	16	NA	CASSFSDSRGTGELFF	TGTGCCAGCAGTTTTTCCGACAGCCGGGGCACCGGGGAGCTGTTTTTT
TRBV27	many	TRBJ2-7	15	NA	CASSQKPGRGYEQYF	TGTGCCAGCAGTCAAAAGCCCGGGAGAGGCTACGAGCAGTACTTC
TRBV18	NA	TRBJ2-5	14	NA	CASSPNGNKETQYF	TGTGCCAGCTCACCAAACGGGAACAAAGAGACCCAGTACTTC
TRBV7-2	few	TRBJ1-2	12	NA	CASSLYRDGYTF	TGTGCCAGCAGCTTGTACAGGGATGGCTACACCTTC
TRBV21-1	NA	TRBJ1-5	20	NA	CASSKESPETGAISNQPQHF	TGTGCCAGCAGCAAAGAGTCGCCGGAGACAGGGGCGATCAGCAATCAGCCCCAGCATTTT
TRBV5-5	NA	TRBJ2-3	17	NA	CASSLPLTGPAGDTQYF	TGTGCCAGCAGCTTGCCCCTTACAGGCCCAGCGGGAGATACGCAGTATTTT
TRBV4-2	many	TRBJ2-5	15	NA	CASSQVGAAQETQYF	TGTGCCAGCAGCCAAGTCGGAGCGGCCCAAGAGACCCAGTACTTC
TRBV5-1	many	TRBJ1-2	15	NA	CASSSATSDGAGYTF	TGCGCCAGCAGCTCCGCCACTTCCGACGGCGCTGGCTACACCTTC
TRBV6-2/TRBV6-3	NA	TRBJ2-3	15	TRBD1	CASKTRDRVPDTQYF	TGTGCCAGCAAAACCCGGGACAGGGTTCCAGATACGCAGTATTTT
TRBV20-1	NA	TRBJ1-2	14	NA	CSARNPNHNYGYTF	TGCAGTGCTAGAAATCCGAACCACAATTATGGCTACACCTTC
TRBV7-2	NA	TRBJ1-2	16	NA	CASSLVAGVSSYGYTF	TGTGCCAGCAGCTTAGTGGCAGGGGTCTCTTCCTATGGCTACACCTTC
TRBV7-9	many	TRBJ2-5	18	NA	CASSFFLGGPRGGETQYF	TGTGCCAGCAGCTTCTTCTTGGGGGGGCCTCGGGGCGGAGAGACCCAGTACTTC
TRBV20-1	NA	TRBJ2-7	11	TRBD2	CSARGGLGQYF	TGCAGTGCTAGAGGGGGACTAGGGCAGTACTTC
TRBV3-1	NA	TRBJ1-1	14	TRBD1	CASSQLEGGQQAFF	TGTGCCAGCAGCCAACTCGAGGGGGGACAGCAAGCTTTCTTT
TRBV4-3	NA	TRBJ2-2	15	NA	CASSQIRANTGELFF	TGCGCCAGCAGCCAAATCCGGGCGAACACCGGGGAGCTGTTTTTT
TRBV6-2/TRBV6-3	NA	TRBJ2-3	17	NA	CASSYPPRGTSTDTQYF	TGTGCCAGCAGTTACCCCCCGCGGGGCACTAGCACAGATACGCAGTATTTT
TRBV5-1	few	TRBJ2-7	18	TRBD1	CASSLGVRGNSRSYEQYF	TGCGCCAGCAGCTTGGGGGTCAGGGGGAACTCAAGAAGCTACGAGCAGTACTTC
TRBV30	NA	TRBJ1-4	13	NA	CAWSVGSSEKLFF	TGTGCCTGGAGTGTCGGGTCGAGTGAAAAACTGTTTTTT
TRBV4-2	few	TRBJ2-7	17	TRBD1	CASSQNVGQGTTYEQYF	TGTGCCAGCAGCCAAAACGTGGGACAGGGGACCACCTACGAGCAGTACTTC